This paragraph covers one TCR beta chain sequence. Given a much more abundant clone one base away, this may be a read error. The sample belongs to a study of molecular identifiers for immune sequencing clone quantification. Sorting defined naive CD8 T cells as CD8+CD4-CCR7+CD45RA+. This CDR3 has 13 amino acids. Germline lookup yields CDR1 LGHNA and CDR2 YSLEER. Each CDR3 protein gets one entry after TCRdb re-called the PCR reads with MiXCR. The sample has about 510,000 distinct CDR3 sequences, about a fifth seen once. The receptor was isolated from a human donor in good health. Some libraries in this study had Jurkat cell RNA spiked in. J is TRBJ2-3 and V is TRBV4-3, with D hard to call. The material sequenced was naive CD8+ T cells from blood, with Jurkat cell RNA spiked in. Subset reported: FACS-sorted CD8+CD4-CCR7+CD45RA+ naive T cells. Written as DNA, the CDR3 is TGCGCCAGCGGCCATTCACTTGAAGATACGCAGTATTTT. Its protein product is CASGHSLEDTQYF.